This T cell receptor beta chain appears in the sequencing data of a study of blood T cell repertoires in COVID-19. Study-level information: Samples came from the United States, Italy and Spain, spanning acute and convalescent COVID-19. Nucleic acid was either cDNA or gDNA, and it came from T cells, B-cell-depleted T cells, or PBMCs.

V lost 3 bases to trimming and J lost 0 bases; unmatched junction nucleotides: 11. Germline values: CDR1 MNHNS, CDR2 SASEGT. CDR3 size: 19 residues. Methods used by the authors: Amplification with reference gene primers provided the estimates of nucleated cell counts. TCRdb's table, derived via immunoSEQ multiplex PCR, lists solely in-frame clones and lacks some. The V and J calls and clone size come from that table; D and trimming were worked out from the DNA. The sample holds 200,000 to 250,000 clones, around nine tenths seen once. The chain uses TRBV6-1 and TRBJ2-4; 10 bases match TRBD1. The sequenced sample was peripheral blood. This TCR came from a woman between 40 and 50 years old with acute or convalescent COVID-19. The CDR3 spells CASSDNPGTGAIAKNIQYF. Here the CDR3 DNA reads TGTGCCAGCAGTGATAATCCCGGGACAGGGGCGATAGCCAAAAACATTCAGTACTTC.